This T cell receptor beta chain stems from a study of control samples from healthy donors and cancer patients. The CDR3 length is 19 residues. CDR1 and CDR2 from the germline V gene are SGHTA and FQGNSA. V lost 5 bases to trimming and J lost 1 base; unmatched junction nucleotides: 18. Here immunoSEQ multiplex PCR was the method, and the copy in TCRdb shows in-frame clones only, minus some. The table has 100,000 to 150,000 clones, about 89% seen once. The V gene is TRBV7-2, the J gene TRBJ2-3; 7 bases align to TRBD1. The sample comprised blood. The source of this sequence is a woman aged 18-30 years in good health. The CDR3 protein is CASSPQGRTTQGGTDTQYF. The CDR3 coding sequence is TGTGCCAGCAGCCCTCAGGGGCGGACCACCCAGGGGGGCACAGATACGCAGTATTTT.